This is a list of T cell receptor beta chains from one sample in a study of cytomegalovirus exposure and HLA in healthy donors. Data came from immunoSEQ multiplex PCR; TCRdb stores just in-frame clones and leaves some out. The sample holds some 200,000 clones, about three quarters seen once. Material for sequencing was PBMCs. The source is a woman aged 55-75 years in good health and CMV-seropositive. Each CDR3 is given with its conserved first and last residue. A D gene is named only where the DNA matches it firmly. Clone size appears in some rows only: once, few, many, or a class for an expanded clone.

j_call: TRBJ1-2
clone_size: -
v_call: TRBV18
d_call: -
cdr3_nt: TGTGCCAGCTCACCAACAGAGAACTATGGCTACACCTTC
cdr3_aa: CASSPTENYGYTF

j_call: TRBJ2-1
clone_size: -
v_call: TRBV10-3
d_call: TRBD2
cdr3_nt: TGTGCCATCAGTGCAGTAGCGGGTGGCCCGAATGAGCAGTTCTTC
cdr3_aa: CAISAVAGGPNEQFF

j_call: TRBJ1-2
clone_size: once
v_call: TRBV18
d_call: -
cdr3_nt: TGTGCCAGCTCGGCCGCGGAGGGAAGCTATGGCTACACCTTC
cdr3_aa: CASSAAEGSYGYTF

j_call: TRBJ2-3
clone_size: -
v_call: TRBV27
d_call: TRBD1
cdr3_nt: TGTGCCAGCAACAGGGGGCGGTTCACAGATACGCAGTATTTT
cdr3_aa: CASNRGRFTDTQYF

j_call: TRBJ2-3
clone_size: -
v_call: TRBV5-1
d_call: TRBD2
cdr3_nt: TGCGCCAGCAGTGAAGCGGGAGGAAGTCATGGAGATACGCAGTATTTT
cdr3_aa: CASSEAGGSHGDTQYF

j_call: TRBJ1-3
clone_size: -
v_call: TRBV5-1
d_call: TRBD1
cdr3_nt: TGCGCCAGCAGCCCTCGGACAGGGGCTGGAAACACCATATATTTT
cdr3_aa: CASSPRTGAGNTIYF

j_call: TRBJ2-7
clone_size: -
v_call: TRBV9
d_call: -
cdr3_nt: TGTGCCAGCAGCGTAGCTGCGGTCCCGGGGGAGCAGTACTTC
cdr3_aa: CASSVAAVPGEQYF

j_call: TRBJ1-2
clone_size: -
v_call: TRBV7-2
d_call: TRBD1
cdr3_nt: TGTGCCAGCAGCTTAGTCCAGGGGGAGAGCTATGGCTACACCTTC
cdr3_aa: CASSLVQGESYGYTF

j_call: TRBJ2-7
clone_size: -
v_call: TRBV5-6
d_call: -
cdr3_nt: TGTGCCAGCAGCACGCAGGGCCGGCCGGACCCCTACGAGCAGTACTTC
cdr3_aa: CASSTQGRPDPYEQYF

j_call: TRBJ1-3
clone_size: -
v_call: TRBV7-2
d_call: -
cdr3_nt: TGTGCCAGCAGCTTAGGCTCAGGGCCCGGAAACACCATATATTTT
cdr3_aa: CASSLGSGPGNTIYF

j_call: TRBJ1-5
clone_size: -
v_call: TRBV19
d_call: -
cdr3_nt: TGTGCCAGTAGGGGAGATGGGGGGGCCCTCAATCAGCCCCAGCATTTT
cdr3_aa: CASRGDGGALNQPQHF

j_call: TRBJ2-3
clone_size: -
v_call: TRBV11-3
d_call: TRBD2
cdr3_nt: TGTGCCAGCAGCAAGGGACTAGCGGGGGGGCTCTCGGATACGCAGTATTTT
cdr3_aa: CASSKGLAGGLSDTQYF

j_call: TRBJ1-6
clone_size: -
v_call: TRBV5-1
d_call: -
cdr3_nt: TGCGCCAGCAGCGCGGGGACGGATTATTCACCCCTCCACTTT
cdr3_aa: CASSAGTDYSPLHF

j_call: TRBJ1-6
clone_size: -
v_call: TRBV30
d_call: -
cdr3_nt: TGTGCCTGGAGTTACAGGGATGGTTCACCCCTCCACTTT
cdr3_aa: CAWSYRDGSPLHF

j_call: TRBJ2-3
clone_size: -
v_call: TRBV10-1
d_call: TRBD2
cdr3_nt: TGCGCCAGTGGACTAGCGGGAGCAGATACGCAGTATTTT
cdr3_aa: CASGLAGADTQYF

j_call: TRBJ2-5
clone_size: once
v_call: TRBV10-3
d_call: -
cdr3_nt: TGTGCCATCAGTGAGTCGGGAACAGACCGGGGTCAGTACTTC
cdr3_aa: CAISESGTDRGQYF

j_call: TRBJ1-4
clone_size: -
v_call: TRBV5-1
d_call: -
cdr3_nt: TGCGCCAGCAGCTCCGGGACTAATGAGGAAAAACTGTTTTTT
cdr3_aa: CASSSGTNEEKLFF

j_call: TRBJ2-3
clone_size: few
v_call: TRBV5-1
d_call: TRBD2
cdr3_nt: TGCGCCAGCAGCAAAGGACTAGCGGGGTTGGGCACAGATACGCAGTATTTT
cdr3_aa: CASSKGLAGLGTDTQYF

j_call: TRBJ1-4
clone_size: -
v_call: TRBV19
d_call: -
cdr3_nt: TGTGCCAGTAGTATCCTAGGGGCGGGAAATGAAAAACTGTTTTTT
cdr3_aa: CASSILGAGNEKLFF

j_call: TRBJ2-6
clone_size: -
v_call: TRBV6-6
d_call: -
cdr3_nt: TGTGCCAGCAGTCCCAGGGTCTCTGGGGCCAACGTCCTGACTTTC
cdr3_aa: CASSPRVSGANVLTF

j_call: TRBJ2-2
clone_size: -
v_call: TRBV6-6
d_call: TRBD2
cdr3_nt: TGTGCCAGTGGCCTAGCGGTCGTCACCGGGGAGCTGTTTTTT
cdr3_aa: CASGLAVVTGELFF

j_call: TRBJ1-1
clone_size: -
v_call: TRBV6-1
d_call: -
cdr3_nt: TGTGCCAGCAGTCAACACACTATGAACACTGAAGCTTTCTTT
cdr3_aa: CASSQHTMNTEAFF

j_call: TRBJ1-1
clone_size: -
v_call: TRBV10-3
d_call: -
cdr3_nt: TGTGCCATCAGTGAGGGGAGGGACACTGAAGCTTTCTTT
cdr3_aa: CAISEGRDTEAFF

j_call: TRBJ1-6
clone_size: -
v_call: TRBV10-3
d_call: TRBD1
cdr3_nt: TGTGCCATCAGTGAGGGGACAGGTGGAAGTTCACCCCTCCACTTT
cdr3_aa: CAISEGTGGSSPLHF

j_call: TRBJ2-5
clone_size: -
v_call: TRBV6-6
d_call: -
cdr3_nt: TGTGCCAGCAGTTGGACATTCCAAGAGACCCAGTACTTC
cdr3_aa: CASSWTFQETQYF

j_call: TRBJ1-2
clone_size: -
v_call: TRBV28
d_call: TRBD1
cdr3_nt: TGTGCCAGCAACATATTTCAGGGGACAGATGGCTACACCTTC
cdr3_aa: CASNIFQGTDGYTF

j_call: TRBJ2-2
clone_size: -
v_call: TRBV11-2
d_call: -
cdr3_nt: TGTGCCAGCAGCTCACTAGCTCCCGGGGAGCTGTTTTTT
cdr3_aa: CASSSLAPGELFF

j_call: TRBJ1-6
clone_size: -
v_call: TRBV4-1
d_call: -
cdr3_nt: TGCGCCAGCAGCCAAGCTTCTCTACTCCACTTT
cdr3_aa: CASSQASLLHF

j_call: TRBJ1-1
clone_size: few
v_call: TRBV7-2
d_call: TRBD1
cdr3_nt: TGTGCCAGCAGCGATCCCGGGACAGGGATGGACACTGAAGCTTTCTTT
cdr3_aa: CASSDPGTGMDTEAFF

j_call: TRBJ1-1
clone_size: -
v_call: TRBV18
d_call: -
cdr3_nt: TGTGCCAGCTCACCACCGGTTTCAGGGAAGGGTACTGAAGCTTTCTTT
cdr3_aa: CASSPPVSGKGTEAFF

j_call: TRBJ1-5
clone_size: once
v_call: TRBV6-6
d_call: -
cdr3_nt: TGTGCCAGCACCGACAGCCGCAATCAGCCCCAGCATTTT
cdr3_aa: CASTDSRNQPQHF

j_call: TRBJ2-7
clone_size: -
v_call: TRBV4-1
d_call: -
cdr3_nt: TGCGCCAGCAGCCAAGACCCCGACAGCCAGCAGTACTTC
cdr3_aa: CASSQDPDSQQYF

j_call: TRBJ2-7
clone_size: -
v_call: TRBV10-2
d_call: TRBD1
cdr3_nt: TGCGCCAGCAGACGAGGGACAGGGCCCTACGAGCAGTACTTC
cdr3_aa: CASRRGTGPYEQYF

j_call: TRBJ1-5
clone_size: -
v_call: TRBV2
d_call: -
cdr3_nt: TGTGCCAGCAGTCGGAGCAATCAGCCCCAGCATTTT
cdr3_aa: CASSRSNQPQHF

j_call: TRBJ2-2
clone_size: few
v_call: TRBV11-1
d_call: TRBD1
cdr3_nt: TGTGCCAGCAGCTTTGACAGGGGACCCACCGGGGAGCTGTTTTTT
cdr3_aa: CASSFDRGPTGELFF

j_call: TRBJ2-7
clone_size: -
v_call: TRBV19
d_call: -
cdr3_nt: TGTGCCAGTAGTATAGGGGGCGGCTCCTACGAGCAGTACTTC
cdr3_aa: CASSIGGGSYEQYF

j_call: TRBJ1-1
clone_size: -
v_call: TRBV30
d_call: -
cdr3_nt: TGTGCCGAGGTTTCGAACACTGAAGCTTTCTTT
cdr3_aa: CAEVSNTEAFF

j_call: TRBJ1-2
clone_size: -
v_call: TRBV6-1
d_call: TRBD1
cdr3_nt: TGTGCCAGCATTGCAGGGACAGGAGTTTATGGCTACACCTTC
cdr3_aa: CASIAGTGVYGYTF

j_call: TRBJ1-2
clone_size: -
v_call: TRBV6-1
d_call: -
cdr3_nt: TGTGCCAGCAGTGAAGTTACGCAGGGAAACTATGGCTACACCTTC
cdr3_aa: CASSEVTQGNYGYTF

j_call: TRBJ2-2
clone_size: few
v_call: TRBV30
d_call: -
cdr3_nt: TGTGCCTGGAGTGTACCGGCAGGGAATTCCGGGGAGCTGTTTTTT
cdr3_aa: CAWSVPAGNSGELFF

j_call: TRBJ1-2
clone_size: -
v_call: TRBV5-4
d_call: -
cdr3_nt: TGTGCCAGCAGCCCAACAGGCTATGGCTACACCTTC
cdr3_aa: CASSPTGYGYTF

j_call: TRBJ2-1
clone_size: -
v_call: TRBV18
d_call: TRBD2
cdr3_nt: TGTGCCAGCTCACCGATCGGACTAGCGGGGGCCTACAATGAGCAGTTCTTC
cdr3_aa: CASSPIGLAGAYNEQFF

j_call: TRBJ2-7
clone_size: -
v_call: TRBV20-1
d_call: TRBD1
cdr3_nt: TGCAGTGCTAACAGGGGACACGAGCAGTACTTC
cdr3_aa: CSANRGHEQYF

j_call: TRBJ1-2
clone_size: once
v_call: TRBV1
d_call: -
cdr3_nt: TGCACCAGCAGCCAAGAGACAGGGTACTATGGCTACACCTTC
cdr3_aa: CTSSQETGYYGYTF

j_call: TRBJ2-5
clone_size: -
v_call: TRBV4-3
d_call: -
cdr3_nt: TGCGCCAGCAGCCAGGGACACGCAGATGTGACCCAGTACTTC
cdr3_aa: CASSQGHADVTQYF

j_call: TRBJ1-2
clone_size: -
v_call: TRBV7-9
d_call: TRBD1
cdr3_nt: TGTGCCGGTAGACAGGGCGTCGGCTATGGCTACACCTTC
cdr3_aa: CAGRQGVGYGYTF

j_call: TRBJ2-7
clone_size: -
v_call: TRBV4-2
d_call: TRBD2
cdr3_nt: TGTGCCAGCAGCCAGGGGACTAGCGGTAACTACGAGCAGTACTTC
cdr3_aa: CASSQGTSGNYEQYF

j_call: TRBJ2-5
clone_size: -
v_call: TRBV5-6
d_call: TRBD2
cdr3_nt: TGTGCCAGCAGCCCGGCTAGCGGGAAAGAGACCCAGTACTTC
cdr3_aa: CASSPASGKETQYF

j_call: TRBJ2-1
clone_size: -
v_call: TRBV28
d_call: -
cdr3_nt: TGTGCCAGCGGACCAGGTTGGGGGGCCTACAATGAGCAGTTCTTC
cdr3_aa: CASGPGWGAYNEQFF

j_call: TRBJ2-5
clone_size: -
v_call: TRBV6-5
d_call: TRBD1
cdr3_nt: TGTGCCAGCAGTTACCTTGGCAGGGGGCCCCAAGAGACCCAGTACTTC
cdr3_aa: CASSYLGRGPQETQYF

j_call: TRBJ1-2
clone_size: -
v_call: TRBV6-5
d_call: TRBD1
cdr3_nt: TGTGCCAGCAGTAGGGACAGGCGGTATGGCTACACCTTC
cdr3_aa: CASSRDRRYGYTF